In its sample, the clone carrying this T cell receptor beta chain was seen many times. Its antigen is still unknown. Germline CDR1 and CDR2: DFQATT and SNEGSKA (reference sequence). Trimming took 4 bases from V and 8 from J; bases not matched to a gene: 7. This CDR3 is 14 amino acids long. The record originates from a study of CD8+CD57+ T cells in acquired aplastic anemia. Study details: 3.2 ug was the average amount of DNA from sorted CD4+ and CD8+ cells. Among healthy donors, CD4+ cells averaged around 11 million reads. General study results and limits: Between the patient and control groups, CD8+ Simpson's diversity did not differ significantly. A set of 25 to 35 CD8+ CDR3 sequences was shared between patients and controls, and these sequences appeared highly expressed in patients.

TCR beta VDJ and CDR3 were profiled, and genomic DNA was the template. MiXCR, run by TCRdb on the reads, gives a single entry per CDR3 protein. Here the sample spans about 400,000 distinct CDR3 sequences, roughly 64% being singletons. The clonotype was recovered from a human donor in good health, serving as a control. V is TRBV20-1 and J is TRBJ1-6; 8 positions agree with TRBD1. Sequencing was carried out using sorted CD4+, CD8+, or CD8+CD57+ T cells (not recorded which) from PBMCs. The CDR3 bases are TGCAGTGCTACAACGGACAGGGTTGATTCACCCCTCCACTTT. Its translation: CSATTDRVDSPLHF.